The 3 T cell receptor beta chains in this list originate from one sample, sequenced in a study of graft-versus-host responses after intestinal transplantation (dated by TCRdb to the early 2020s). These TCRs are of unknown antigen specificity. Libraries came from the immunoSEQ multiplex PCR assay. TCRdb obtained this table from immuneACCESS and retained in-frame rearrangements with V and J assigned. These tables miss some clones; where compared with another copy, unresolved V genes account for less than half of the shortfall, and the remainder is unexplained. The sample includes 89,000 or so clones, with roughly 80% observed a single time. The ten largest clones add up to approximately 0.88% of the sample. The sample's time point label, decoded: cells obtained before transplantation from donor or recipient. Sequences were derived from unstimulated CD4+ T cells sorted from spleen or lymph node cells, sampled before intestinal transplant. Receptors originate from a human donor who received an intestinal transplant.

This clone showed up just a few times. V is TRBV6-1 and J is TRBJ2-3; possible D gene TRBD2, 6 bases. Germline CDR1 reads MNHNS; CDR2 reads SASEGT. The CDR3 extends over 16 amino acids. The V end was cut by 1 base, the J end by 2 bases, with 13 bases between. CDR3 sequence (DNA): TGTGCCAGCAGTGAAGGGGGCGGGGTAGACACAGATACGCAGTATTTT. Amino acids: CASSEGGGVDTDTQYF.

The chain couples TRBV18 to TRBJ2-5; 8 bases are a match to TRBD1. J gave up 5 bases and V 3 bases, and 8 bases lay outside the gene matches. Germline values: CDR1 KGHSH, CDR2 LQKENI. The CDR3 has 15 amino acids. CDR3 DNA: TGTGCCAGCTCACCGCCTACTGGACAGGGTGAGACCCAGTACTTC. Protein: CASSPPTGQGETQYF.

J is TRBJ1-4 and V is TRBV27, with 8 bases matching TRBD1. The CDR3 is 14 residues long. Per the germline V gene, CDR1 is MNHEY and CDR2 is SMNVEV (reference sequence). The V gene end was trimmed by 6 bases and the J gene end by 8 bases; junction bases not matched to a gene: 8. The CDR3 reads CASRHRGLREKLFF. In nucleotides, the CDR3 is TGTGCCAGCAGACACAGGGGGTTGAGGGAAAAACTGTTTTTT.